This TCR beta chain derives from a study of cytomegalovirus exposure and HLA in healthy donors. General observations from the study: TCR beta V- and J-gene trimming was later associated with a missense DCLRE1C variant. An analysis that was carried out later associated approximately 15,000 TCR beta sequences with HLA alleles at 0.05 false discovery rate.

A note on this clone: Its cognate antigen is unknown.

PCR was performed using 60 Vbeta and 13 Jbeta primers. Original processing notes: Unique TCR beta chains totaled roughly 79 million in a later count, with about 11 million of them shared. This table comes from immunoSEQ multiplex PCR, and its TCRdb copy is limited to in-frame clones, with some not included. V, J and clone size were drawn from that table, and D and trimming were deduced from the DNA. The data hold some 220,000 clones, with roughly 73% observed a single time. Germline V gene data show CDR1 as LNHNV and CDR2 as YYDKDF (reference sequence). Trimming removed 1 base at V and 5 bases at J, with 11 bases between. The CDR3 runs 14 residues.

The sequenced material came from PBMCs. The TCR originated in a boy younger than 18 in good health and CMV-seronegative. This chain connects TRBV15 to TRBJ2-5, with a tentative D call TRBD1 (5 bases). The CDR3 nucleotides are TGTGCCACCAGCAGAGTATCAAGGGGCGAGACCCAGTACTTC. It encodes CATSRVSRGETQYF.